The entry that follows covers one T cell receptor beta chain sequence. Its antigen is still unknown. The sample originates from a study of T-cell memory formation after mild COVID-19. Study details: The TCR clusters were mostly specific to one donor.

Points from the study as a whole: Contracting CD8+ clones were enriched in EMRA, CD4+ mainly in CM and EM. Pre-infection memory contained some responding clones, which suggested that cross-reactive memory had joined.

Germline V gene sequence: CDR1 LGHNA, CDR2 YNFKEQ. This CDR3 region has 16 residues. V lost 2 bases to trimming and J lost 10 bases; unmatched junction nucleotides: 10. TCRdb re-called the 5' RACE reads through MiXCR, storing one row per CDR3 protein. The sample lists about 560,000 distinct CDR3 sequences; about 20% were seen once. The chain uses TRBV4-2 and TRBJ2-2; TRBD2 aligns across 10 bases. The receptor comes from an adult woman who had mild COVID-19 (a few samples of this study predate the infection). Cell type and time point are not known. The sample was PBMCs or a T cell subset sorted from them (not recorded which). The CDR3 reads CASSQKRGGQVEELFF. As DNA, the CDR3 is TGTGCCAGCAGCCAAAAGCGGGGGGGCCAGGTCGAGGAGCTGTTTTTT.